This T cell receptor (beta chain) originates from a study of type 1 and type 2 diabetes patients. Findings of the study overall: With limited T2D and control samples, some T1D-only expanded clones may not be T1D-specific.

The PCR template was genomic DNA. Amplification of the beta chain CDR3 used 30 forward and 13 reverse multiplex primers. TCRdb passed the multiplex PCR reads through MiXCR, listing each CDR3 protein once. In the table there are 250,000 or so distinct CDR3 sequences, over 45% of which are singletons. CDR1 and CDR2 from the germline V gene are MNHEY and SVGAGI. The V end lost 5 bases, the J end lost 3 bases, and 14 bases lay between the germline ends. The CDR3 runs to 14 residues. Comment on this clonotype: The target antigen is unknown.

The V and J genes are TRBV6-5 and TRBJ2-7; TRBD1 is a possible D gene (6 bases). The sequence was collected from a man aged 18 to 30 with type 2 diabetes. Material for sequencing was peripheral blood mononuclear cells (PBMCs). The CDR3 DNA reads TGTGCCAGCAGTACCCCGGGACACCTCTACGAGCAGTACTTC. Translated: CASSTPGHLYEQYF.